Listed below are T cell receptor beta chains from one sample, sequenced in a study of T cells in Graves' hyperthyroidism and ophthalmopathy. TCRdb passed the multiplex PCR reads through MiXCR, listing each CDR3 protein once. The data show hundreds of thousands of distinct CDR3 sequences, about 19% seen once. Sequenced sample: blood. These receptor sequences come from a woman aged 50 to 60 with Graves' hyperthyroidism that later progressed to Graves' ophthalmopathy. Each CDR3 is given without its conserved first and last residue.

J,V,CDR3
TRBJ2-3,TRBV7-8,ASSLGASGDLTDTQY
TRBJ2-3,TRBV12-3/TRBV12-4,ASSSMGLAGGPSGTQY
TRBJ2-7,TRBV20-1,SARDPQVTYEQY
TRBJ2-5,TRBV9,ASSVGLAGEGETQY
TRBJ1-5,TRBV27,ASSRTTGNQPQH
TRBJ2-3,TRBV6-5,ASSYSDLAGGAHTQY
TRBJ1-2,TRBV7-2,ASSLVAIHLDYT
TRBJ2-7,TRBV5-1,ASSFTGSAEQY
TRBJ2-7,TRBV7-2,ASSLGTSVREQY
TRBJ1-1,TRBV4-1,ASSHRQGAGGTEAF
TRBJ2-7,TRBV3-1,ASSQPLSGATYEQY
TRBJ1-5,TRBV20-1,SAGRQAPDQPQH
TRBJ2-3,TRBV20-1,SARRLAGGPIPITDTQY
TRBJ2-5,TRBV15,ATSRDPGSEQETQY
TRBJ1-1,TRBV20-1,SANGLSTEAF
TRBJ1-1,TRBV9,ASSDDREVLTEAF
TRBJ1-4,TRBV4-1,ASSTGQAIEKLF
TRBJ2-1,TRBV12-3/TRBV12-4,ASSLISEVVTYNEQF
TRBJ2-2,TRBV24-1,ATGGQGNTGELF
TRBJ1-2,TRBV7-9,ASSQPRRAIYGYT
TRBJ2-7,TRBV30,AWAFRAWRGPYYEQY
TRBJ2-1,TRBV10-3,AIRVAGEYNEQF
TRBJ1-4,TRBV6-6,ASSYWTGFNEKLF
TRBJ1-5,TRBV20-1,SARGGGGGQPQH
TRBJ2-2,TRBV2,ASSEGRGGWYTGELF
TRBJ1-2,TRBV10-1,ASSGWRGYGYT
TRBJ2-2,TRBV7-8,ASSVQLAGGPLNGELF
TRBJ1-2,TRBV29-1,SVEVQKPFSDNYGYT
TRBJ2-1,TRBV7-8,ASSSDLAQF
TRBJ1-1,TRBV5-1,ASSSDARVAEAF
TRBJ1-1,TRBV6-1,ASSEAADLNTEAF
TRBJ1-2,TRBV5-6,ASSRGTSDSGYT
TRBJ2-1,TRBV20-1,SASANREQF
TRBJ2-5,TRBV5-1,ASSLVGQETQY
TRBJ1-3,TRBV6-1,ASTLWASGNTIY
TRBJ2-1,TRBV20-1,SARDAPGGGGHNEQS
TRBJ2-5,TRBV5-1,ATNAGSSPQETQY
TRBJ2-1,TRBV20-1,SGQGSYGMYNEQF
TRBJ1-4,TRBV20-1,SATAANNEKLF
TRBJ1-2,TRBV7-2,ASSLSAGGKGYGYT
TRBJ2-5,TRBV6-1,ASSEVAGGRETQY
TRBJ1-2,TRBV5-1,ASSLAWGTTNGYT
TRBJ1-2,TRBV9,ASSVVGGPYGYT
TRBJ2-1,TRBV20-1,SASFALNEQF
TRBJ2-1,TRBV30,AWTGQSSYNEQF
TRBJ1-5,TRBV27,ASRLTSNQPQH